Below, 25 T cell receptor beta chains from the same sample are listed, as sequenced in a study of T cells after yellow fever vaccination. TCRdb re-called the 5' RACE reads through MiXCR, storing one row per CDR3 protein. In the table there are about 550,000 distinct CDR3 sequences, roughly 21% of which are singletons. The sequenced sample was PBMCs, obtained 15 days after the yellow fever booster vaccination. Receptors originate from a young man who received the YFV17D yellow fever vaccine.

This clonotype has just a few counts. This chain joins TRBV3-1 and TRBJ2-5; D may be TRBD2 (6 bases). The CDR3 length is 14 residues. The V gene's germline CDR1 is LGHDT and CDR2 YNNKEL (reference sequence). V was clipped by 1 base and J by 3 bases, with 9 bases between them. CDR3 sequence reads: CASSQGAGKETQYF. CDR3 coding DNA: TGTGCCAGCAGCCAAGGGGCGGGGAAAGAGACCCAGTACTTC.

This clonotype was detected only a few times. The CDR3 loop reads CASMVDSNQPQHF. The CDR3 region has the DNA TGTGCCAGCATGGTTGACAGCAATCAGCCCCAGCATTTT. The chain combines TRBV2 with TRBJ1-5; D gene unclear. Germline V gene sequence: CDR1 SNHLY, CDR2 FYNNEI. This CDR3 spans 13 amino acids. Trimming removed 7 bases from V and 1 base from J, with 8 bases in between.

There are a few counts of this clonotype. The J gene is TRBJ2-4, the V gene TRBV7-2; maybe TRBD2 (7 bases). CDR3 size: 16 residues. V was cut by 8 bases and J by 3 bases, with 20 bases left in between. Germline CDR1 is SGHTA and CDR2 is FQGNSA. This CDR3 reads CASQGGAGTFKNIQYF. Here the CDR3 DNA reads TGTGCCAGCCAAGGGGGGGCAGGGACTTTCAAAAACATTCAGTACTTC.

This clonotype showed up just a few times. The V gene is TRBV29-1, the J gene TRBJ2-3, with 8 nucleotides matching TRBD2. The CDR3 length is 14 residues. V gave up 5 bases and J gave up 5 bases; unmatched junction bases: 9. CDR1 and CDR2 from the germline V gene are SQVTM and ANQGSEA. The CDR3 DNA sequence: TGCAGCGTTCCACGGAGCGGGAGATTAGATACGCAGTATTTT. This gives the protein CSVPRSGRLDTQYF.

V usage is TRBV5-1 and J usage is TRBJ1-4; maybe TRBD1 (5 bases). Germline CDR1 and CDR2: SGHRS and YFSETQ. Deletions cut 3 bases from V and 7 bases from J, with 16 bases between. The length of the CDR3 is 15 residues. The CDR3 nucleotides are TGCGCCAGCAGCTCGGGGCCCGGGACCGGTGAAAAACTGTTTTTT. It encodes CASSSGPGTGEKLFF.

This clonotype turned up a few times. The chain has TRBV28 and TRBJ2-5; D ambiguous. This CDR3 spans 12 amino acids. The germline CDR1 and CDR2 sequences are MDHEN and SYDVKM. V lost 4 bases, J lost 5 bases, and 8 bases lay in between. CDR3 sequence (DNA): TGTGCCAGCAGTTCCGACAAGGAGACCCAGTACTTC. Translating it yields CASSSDKETQYF.

The V call is TRBV20-1, the J call TRBJ2-5, with 9 bases lining up with TRBD2. The CDR3 has 13 residues. The V and J ends lost 5 bases and 5 bases, in that order; junction bases with no gene match: 6. From germline, CDR1 is DFQATT and CDR2 SNEGSKA (reference sequence). The CDR3 DNA reads TGCAGTGCTGCCCGAACTAGCGGGGAGACCCAGTACTTC. Translation gives CSAARTSGETQYF.

The chain uses TRBV7-2 and TRBJ2-5; possible D gene TRBD2, 5 bases. Germline V gene data show CDR1 as SGHTA and CDR2 as FQGNSA. V gave up 5 bases and J gave up 2 bases, with 18 bases separating them. The CDR3 spans 16 residues. CDR3 nucleotide sequence: TGTGCCAGCAGCCCCCACGGAGGAGCGCCGCAAGAGACCCAGTACTTC. It translates to CASSPHGGAPQETQYF.

The rearrangement uses TRBV7-2 and TRBJ2-5, with 13 bases fitting TRBD2. Germline assignment: CDR1 SGHTA and CDR2 FQGNSA. This CDR3 spans 16 amino acids. V was pared by 5 bases and J by 4 bases, with 7 bases of the junction left unmatched. CDR3 residues: CASSPRTSGRGETQYF. CDR3 nucleotides: TGTGCCAGCAGCCCCCGAACTAGCGGGAGGGGAGAGACCCAGTACTTC.

This clonotype has only a few counts. V gene TRBV7-6 combines with J gene TRBJ2-1, with 14 nucleotides matching TRBD2. This CDR3 is 17 amino acids long. The germline gives CDR1 SGHVS, CDR2 FNYEAQ. Unmatched junction bases numbered 3, after V lost 0 bases and J lost 5 bases. CDR3 region: CASSLATSGRANNEQFF. CDR3 nucleotide sequence: TGTGCCAGCAGCTTAGCGACTAGCGGGAGGGCCAACAATGAGCAGTTCTTC. Looking up the rest from reference TRBV7-6 and TRBJ2-1 gives the full variable domain: GAGVSQSPRYKVTKRGQDVALRCDPISGHVSLYWYRQALGQGPEFLTYFNYEAQQDKSGLPNDRFSAERPEGSISTLTIQRTEQRDSAMYRCASSLATSGRANNEQFFGPGTRLTVL.

This clonotype was seen a few times. J is TRBJ2-3 and V is TRBV7-3; D remains unclear. The CDR3 covers 14 residues. Per the germline V gene, CDR1 is SGHTA and CDR2 is FQGTGA. Trimming shortened V by 2 bases and J by 3 bases, and 9 bases separated the two germline ends. The CDR3 is CASSLGPRTDTQYF. In DNA form, the CDR3 reads TGTGCCAGCAGCTTAGGACCAAGAACAGATACGCAGTATTTT.

The chain combines TRBV7-9 with TRBJ2-1; 12 positions agree with TRBD2. After removal of 5 bases from V and 7 bases from J, the junction contained 9 bases not matched to a gene. The CDR3 extends over 16 amino acids. Germline loops: CDR1 SEHNR, CDR2 FQNEAQ (reference sequence). CDR3 sequence (DNA): TGTGCCAGCAGCCCAAGGACTAGCGGGACACAAAATGAGCAGTTCTTC. Residues: CASSPRTSGTQNEQFF.

This chain links TRBV7-2 with TRBJ2-1, with TRBD2 matching over 7 bases. Germline V CDR1 and CDR2: SGHTA, FQGNSA. V was pared by 7 bases and J by 9 bases, with 9 bases of the junction left unmatched. This CDR3 spans 13 amino acids. For the CDR3, the DNA is TGTGCCAGCACCCCAACGCGGGGGTTTGAGCAGTTCTTC. It codes for CASTPTRGFEQFF.

This clonotype was seen a few times. The chain joins TRBV14 to TRBJ2-1; D is unclear. The CDR3 contains 14 residues. Trimming removed 1 base at V and 3 bases at J, with 7 bases between. CDR1 SGHDN and CDR2 FVKESK come from the germline V gene. The CDR3 region is CASSQGGFYNEQFF. CDR3 nucleotide sequence: TGTGCCAGCAGCCAAGGGGGTTTCTACAATGAGCAGTTCTTC.

The chain links TRBV3-1 to TRBJ1-2; D gene unclear. This CDR3 comprises 12 residues. The germline V gene encodes CDR1 LGHDT and CDR2 YNNKEL (reference sequence). V lost 0 bases and J 8 bases, leaving 7 bases between the germline ends. CDR3: CASSQDENGYTF. In DNA form, the CDR3 reads TGTGCCAGCAGCCAAGACGAGAACGGCTACACCTTC.

The genes are TRBV7-2 and TRBJ1-1; unclear D gene. In germline, CDR1 is SGHTA, CDR2 FQGNSA. The V end was cut by 3 bases, the J end by 4 bases, with 3 bases between. The CDR3 contains 11 residues. The CDR3 sequence is CASSFITEAFF. The CDR3 DNA follows: TGTGCCAGCAGCTTTATCACTGAAGCTTTCTTT.

The chain recombines TRBV4-1 with TRBJ1-4; 10 nucleotides line up with TRBD1. Unmatched junction bases numbered 3, after V lost 1 base and J lost 7 bases. In germline, CDR1 is MGHRA, CDR2 YSYEKL. The CDR3 runs 15 residues. The CDR3 DNA follows: TGCGCCAGCAGCCAAGCCGGGACAGGGGCTGAAAAACTGTTTTTT. Its protein is CASSQAGTGAEKLFF.

This clonotype was recorded a few times. This chain uses TRBV5-1 with TRBJ2-2; 10 bases map to TRBD1. The V gene's germline CDR1 is SGHRS and CDR2 YFSETQ. The V and J ends lost 4 bases and 3 bases, in that order; junction bases with no gene match: 9. The length of the CDR3 is 17 residues. CDR3 in DNA: TGCGCCAGCAGCCCGATGACCGGGACAGGGGACACCGGGGAGCTGTTTTTT. It translates to CASSPMTGTGDTGELFF.

This clonotype was found a few times. CDR3 DNA sequence: TGTGCCAGCAGCGTGGACAGACACACTGAAGCTTTCTTT. Protein sequence: CASSVDRHTEAFF. The chain recombines TRBV9 with TRBJ1-1; TRBD1 might be the D (6 bases). Trimming removed 2 bases at V and 3 bases at J, with 8 bases between. The CDR3 covers 13 residues. Germline assignment: CDR1 SGDLS and CDR2 YYNGEE.

The V call is TRBV29-1, the J call TRBJ2-2; D is uncertain. Trimming took off 4 bases at V and 6 bases at J, with 6 bases between the two ends. Germline V gene data show CDR1 as SQVTM and CDR2 as ANQGSEA. The CDR3 spans 11 residues. DNA for the CDR3: TGCAGCGTTGCTTTTCCCGGGGAGCTGTTTTTT. Protein: CSVAFPGELFF.

This clonotype was seen only a few times. V and J are TRBV20-1 and TRBJ2-3, with 9 bases fitting TRBD2. Germline values: CDR1 DFQATT, CDR2 SNEGSKA (reference sequence). Trimming took 3 bases from V and 2 from J; bases not matched to a gene: 6. The CDR3 contains 15 residues. In nucleotides, the CDR3 is TGCAGTGCTAGTTTGCTAGCGGGGTACACAGATACGCAGTATTTT. This gives the protein CSASLLAGYTDTQYF.

The genes are TRBV2 and TRBJ2-2; 11 nucleotides match TRBD2. The CDR3 totals 15 residues. Germline values: CDR1 SNHLY, CDR2 FYNNEI. V dropped 3 bases and J dropped 6; count of bases not matched to a gene: 3. For the CDR3, the DNA is TGTGCCAGCAGTGATTCACTAGCGGGGGCCGGGGAGCTGTTTTTT. Its translation is CASSDSLAGAGELFF. Filled out from reference TRBV2 and TRBJ2-2, the complete variable domain reads EPEVTQTPSHQVTQMGQEVILRCVPISNHLYFYWYRQILGQKVEFLVSFYNNEISEKSEIFDDQFSVERPDGSNFTLKIRSTKLEDSAMYFCASSDSLAGAGELFFGEGSRLTVL.

This clonotype was picked up a small number of times. The chain carries TRBV10-3 and TRBJ2-1, with 12 bases aligning to TRBD2. V dropped 5 bases and J dropped 6; count of bases not matched to a gene: 8. Per germline, CDR1 ENHRY and CDR2 SYGVKD. The CDR3 is 16 amino acids. CDR3 DNA sequence: TGTGCCATCAGTCCACCTAGCGGGAGGGCCGGCAATGAGCAGTTCTTC. Amino acid sequence: CAISPPSGRAGNEQFF.

The table lists this clonotype with a few counts. This chain connects TRBV20-1 to TRBJ2-3; D gene uncertain. This CDR3 region has 13 residues. V gave up 2 bases and J gave up 0 bases, with 6 bases separating them. The germline CDR1 and CDR2 sequences are DFQATT and SNEGSKA (reference sequence). This chain's CDR3 is CSARQTSTDTQYF. The CDR3 DNA sequence: TGCAGTGCTAGACAGACTAGCACAGATACGCAGTATTTT.

This clonotype has more than one count but fewer than ten. The CDR3 DNA follows: TGTGCCAGCAGTCTCGGGACAGGGAACACAGATACGCAGTATTTT. Translated, it gives CASSLGTGNTDTQYF. The V gene is TRBV2, the J gene TRBJ2-3; 9 bases match TRBD1. CDR1 and CDR2 from the germline V gene are SNHLY and FYNNEI. Trimming cost V 5 bases and J 2 bases; bases outside gene matches: 5. The CDR3 runs 15 residues.